This T cell receptor (beta chain) was captured by sequencing in a study of T cells after yellow fever vaccination (dated by TCRdb to the late 2010s). For the study in its entirety: The SMART-Seq v4 Ultra Low Input RNA kit was used to prepare libraries from fractions with low cell numbers. Bulk TCR alpha and beta repertoires were sequenced longitudinally to track T-cell clones before and after primary and booster YFV17D yellow fever vaccination. The cohort comprised two healthy male donors, one aged 18 to 30 and one aged 30 to 40 years. Bulk PBMC replicates and cell subsets were isolated from blood drawn at multiple timepoints before and after both primary and secondary immunization.

General findings and caveats noted by the study authors: A small share of clonotypes was detected in both CD4 and CD8 compartments, with the overlap likely arising from convergent recombination. Compared with the primary T-cell response, the secondary T-cell response was weaker but faster, peaking on day 5 rather than day 15. After the booster, most clones that had expanded after primary vaccination were detected again (about 95% of CD4 and around nine tenths of CD8), suggesting broad maintenance of memory. FACS-sorted repertoires could contain abundant contaminating clonotypes from the bulk population, so computational filtering was required. Because only two donors were included in the study, the extent to which the findings can be generalized is limited.

TCRdb lists the instrument as Illumina NovaSeq 6000. TCR cDNA was synthesized by 5'RACE template switching, through which a universal primer site and unique molecular identifiers were introduced. cDNA synthesis was primed from both the TCR alpha and TCR beta constant segments. Library amplification used two PCR steps, and the second PCR step added sample barcodes and sequencing adapters. Sequencing of the libraries was done on either Illumina HiSeq 2500 (2x100 bp) or NovaSeq (2x150 bp). The published analysis was carried out like this. MIGEC was used to demultiplex reads and collapse the reads into UMI consensus sequences, and MiXCR was used for V(D)J alignment. Vaccine-responding clonotypes were defined with edgeR using replicate PBMC samples, requiring FDR below 0.01 and a log2 fold change above 5 up to day 15. CD4 or CD8 identity was assigned to each bulk clonotype according to whether the clonotype was present at higher abundance in the sequenced CD4 repertoire or the sequenced CD8 repertoire. TCRdb trimmed public reads at Q25 via fastp, called clones via MiXCR and kept in-frame beta chains. Identical CDR3 protein sequences are pooled into one entry, listed with their most common genes and DNA. None of the V and J calls come from the authors' own analysis; TCRdb made them. The sample table holds about 250,000 distinct CDR3 sequences, of which over 3% were seen once. Jointly, the top ten make up under 20% of the sample.

What the treatment or condition label conveys for this sample: live attenuated yellow fever vaccine strain. Two biological replicates of bulk PBMCs were collected at each blood-draw timepoint. A standard Ficoll-Paque protocol was used to isolate PBMCs from peripheral blood. TriZol was used to extract RNA from bulk PBMCs, from CD4 and CD8 fractions, and from dextramer-positive and dextramer-negative fractions. The germline V gene specifies WSHSY as CDR1 and SAAADI as CDR2. V and J are truncated by 5 bases and 9 bases respectively, leaving an intervening sequence of 11 bases. The CDR3 starts with the cysteine, ends with the phenylalanine, and has 12 residues. Just the 36-base CDR3 DNA is kept, in frame starting at base 1. This clonotype showed up just a few times. Its antigen is currently not known. No much larger clonotype is one base removed from it; base qualities were not supplied.

The source is a young man who received the YFV17D yellow fever vaccine. Sequencing was performed on PBMCs, taken 15 days after the yellow fever booster vaccination. The chain is assembled from TRBV10-2 and TRBJ2-4, with the D segment possibly TRBD1 or TRBD2, each aligning over 5 bases. The DNA sequence is given as TGCGCCAGCAGTTGGGACGGAAGCATTCAGTACTTC. Its protein product is CASSWDGSIQYF.